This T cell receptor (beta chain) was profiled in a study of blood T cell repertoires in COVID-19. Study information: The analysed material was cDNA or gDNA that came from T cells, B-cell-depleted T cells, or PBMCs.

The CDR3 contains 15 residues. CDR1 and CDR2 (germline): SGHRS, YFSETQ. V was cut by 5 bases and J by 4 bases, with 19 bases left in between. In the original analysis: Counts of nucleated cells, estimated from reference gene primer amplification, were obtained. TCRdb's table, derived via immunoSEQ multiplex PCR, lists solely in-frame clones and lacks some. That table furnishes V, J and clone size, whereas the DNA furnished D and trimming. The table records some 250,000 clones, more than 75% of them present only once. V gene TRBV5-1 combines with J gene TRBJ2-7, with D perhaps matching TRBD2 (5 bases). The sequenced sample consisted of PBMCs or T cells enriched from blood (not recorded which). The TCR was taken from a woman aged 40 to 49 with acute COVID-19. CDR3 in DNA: TGCGCCAGCAGTCAGGACTTCTTCGGGTTTTACGAGCAGTACTTC. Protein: CASSQDFFGFYEQYF. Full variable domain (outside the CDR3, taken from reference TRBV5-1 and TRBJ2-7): KAGVTQTPRYLIKTRGQQVTLSCSPISGHRSVSWYQQTPGQGLQFLFEYFSETQRNKGNFPGRFSGRQFSNSRSEMNVSTLELGDSALYLCASSQDFFGFYEQYFGPGTRLTVT.